Shown below are 31 T cell receptor beta chains from a single sample sequenced in a study of Graves' ophthalmopathy and Graves' hyperthyroidism. Amplification of TCR beta CDR3 regions used RNA transcripts. The first-round RT-PCR employed HTBI primers together with the Qiagen OneStep RT-PCR kit. A multiplex PCR was then performed as the second round. TCRdb fed the multiplex PCR reads into MiXCR, producing one record per CDR3 protein. The table includes over a million distinct CDR3 sequences, 35% to 40% detected once. Sequenced input: peripheral blood or thyroid tissue (not recorded which). All receptors derive from an adult man with Graves' hyperthyroidism.

This clonotype has more than one count but fewer than ten. This chain links TRBV7-9 with TRBJ2-5; D may be TRBD1 or TRBD2 (5 bases each). This CDR3 comprises 16 residues. Trimming took off 6 bases at V and 1 base at J, with 18 bases between the two ends. CDR1 and CDR2 from the germline V gene are SEHNR and FQNEAQ (reference sequence). The CDR3: CASSPFRDLLQETQYF. CDR3 in DNA: TGTGCCAGCAGTCCGTTCCGGGACCTCCTCCAAGAGACCCAGTACTTC. The whole variable domain, remainder taken from reference TRBV7-9 and TRBJ2-5, is DTGVSQNPRHKITKRGQNVTFRCDPISEHNRLYWYRQTLGQGPEFLTYFQNEAQLEKSRLLSDRFSAERPKGSFSTLEIQRTEQGDSAMYLCASSPFRDLLQETQYFGPGTRLLVL.

The chain combines TRBV11-2 with TRBJ2-5, with 12 bases lining up with TRBD2. The CDR3 extends over 14 amino acids. The germline CDR1 and CDR2 sequences are SGHAT and FQNNGV. This CDR3 is CATRLAGVRETQYF. CDR3 in DNA: TGTGCGACCAGACTAGCGGGAGTCCGGGAGACCCAGTACTTC.

The table lists this clonotype with many counts. V gene TRBV2 combines with J gene TRBJ1-5; D is possibly TRBD1 (5 bases). V lost 6 bases, J lost 0 bases, and 9 bases lay in between. Per the germline V gene, CDR1 is SNHLY and CDR2 is FYNNEI. The CDR3 runs 14 residues. The CDR3 bases are TGTGCCAGCAGGGGGACCAATAGCAATCAGCCCCAGCATTTT. It encodes CASRGTNSNQPQHF.

This clonotype occurred many times. This chain uses TRBV4-1 with TRBJ1-2; 10 nucleotides align to TRBD1. Per the germline V gene, CDR1 is MGHRA and CDR2 is YSYEKL. The CDR3 has 14 amino acids. V dropped 1 base and J dropped 8; count of bases not matched to a gene: 4. The CDR3 sequence is CASSQGQGARGYTF. As DNA, the CDR3 is TGCGCCAGCAGCCAAGGACAGGGGGCGCGAGGCTACACCTTC.

This clonotype was recorded at least ten times. The chain carries TRBV10-2 and TRBJ2-7, with D unclear. Germline CDR1 is WSHSY and CDR2 is SAAADI. The CDR3 length is 12 residues. V dropped 0 bases and J dropped 3 bases, with 3 bases sitting between them. The CDR3 loop is CASSESNYEQYF. In nucleotides, the CDR3 is TGCGCCAGCAGTGAGTCCAACTACGAGCAGTACTTC.

This clonotype has just a few counts. CDR3 protein: CASSFGTGSPYGYTF. CDR3 nucleotide sequence: TGTGCCAGCAGCTTCGGGACAGGGTCTCCCTATGGCTACACCTTC. The genes are TRBV7-9 and TRBJ1-2, with TRBD1 identical over 9 bases. This CDR3 comprises 15 residues. The germline gives CDR1 SEHNR, CDR2 FQNEAQ (reference sequence). V trimming: 3 bases; J trimming: 4 bases; junction bases outside the gene matches: 6.

This clonotype appeared a few times. This chain joins TRBV28 and TRBJ1-1, with no clear D. CDR1 MDHEN and CDR2 SYDVKM come from the germline V gene. V lost 3 bases and J 10 bases, leaving 12 bases between the germline ends. The CDR3 runs to 12 residues. As DNA, the CDR3 is TGTGCCAGCAGTTTTTCACAGACGAGAGCTTTCTTT. Residues: CASSFSQTRAFF.

This clonotype was counted only a few times. The chain uses TRBV7-2 and TRBJ1-5; maybe TRBD1 (6 bases). The V and J ends lost 3 bases and 0 bases respectively, with 12 bases between them. CDR1 SGHTA and CDR2 FQGNSA come from the germline V gene. The CDR3 is 16 residues long. CDR3 sequence (DNA): TGTGCCAGCAGCTTGGAGGGGGATTATAGCAATCAGCCCCAGCATTTT. It is translated as CASSLEGDYSNQPQHF.

V gene TRBV29-1 combines with J gene TRBJ2-2, with 9 bases aligning to TRBD1. The germline gives CDR1 SQVTM, CDR2 ANQGSEA. The CDR3 spans 18 residues. Losses at the gene ends were 1 base for V and 6 bases for J; bases not matched to a gene: 15. CDR3: CSVEGTFTGGRGAGELFF. CDR3 DNA sequence: TGCAGCGTTGAAGGCACCTTTACAGGGGGCAGGGGGGCCGGGGAGCTGTTTTTT.

This clonotype was observed a handful of times. The chain couples TRBV7-8 to TRBJ1-3, with unresolved D. Germline CDR1 reads SGHVS; CDR2 reads FQNEAQ. V was pared by 1 base and J by 4 bases, with 8 bases between. The CDR3 is 14 amino acids. The CDR3 loop is CASSLVFGGNTIYF. CDR3 coding DNA: TGTGCCAGCAGCTTAGTCTTTGGGGGAAACACCATATATTTT. Full variable domain (rest looked up from reference TRBV7-8 and TRBJ1-3): GAGVSQSPRYKVAKRGQDVALRCDPISGHVSLFWYQQALGQGPEFLTYFQNEAQLDKSGLPSDRFFAERPEGSVSTLKIQRTQQEDSAVYLCASSLVFGGNTIYFGEGSWLTVV.

For this clonotype: Lacking the conserved final phenylalanine or tryptophan, this CDR3 likely reflects a read error. Because the CDR3's place on the DNA is in doubt, the DNA is left out and the CDR3 is given as listed by TCRdb. The chain is built from TRBV7-2 and TRBJ2-5; the listed D gene, TRBD1, was not tested against the DNA. The CDR3 contains 17 residues when both ends are counted. Looked up from germline, CDR1 is SGHTA and CDR2 is FQGNSA. The CDR3 spells CASSLEDRQGDGYTFGS.

This clonotype was observed at least ten times. The chain couples TRBV20-1 to TRBJ2-6, with D unresolved. The germline gives CDR1 DFQATT, CDR2 SNEGSKA (reference sequence). The CDR3 has 14 amino acids. With 5 bases removed from V and 3 bases from J, the gap between germline ends came to 11 bases. The DNA for the CDR3 is TGCAGTGCTGATGATGACTTTGGGGCCAACGTCCTGACTTTC. It specifies CSADDDFGANVLTF.

This clonotype was seen many times. The CDR3 bases are TGTGCCAGCAGCGTGGACCGGGACAGGGCCTACGAGCAGTACTTC. It translates to CASSVDRDRAYEQYF. The chain uses TRBV11-1 and TRBJ2-7; 9 bases agree with TRBD1. CDR3 length equals 15 residues. The J segment lost 2 bases and the V segment lost 5 bases, leaving 7 bases of the junction unmatched. Germline-derived CDR1 and CDR2 are SGHAT and FQDESV (reference sequence).

This clonotype came up a few times. The J gene is TRBJ2-5, the V gene TRBV6-5; 9 nucleotides align to TRBD1. J gave up 5 bases and V 6 bases, and 10 bases lay outside the gene matches. Per the germline V gene, CDR1 is MNHEY and CDR2 is SVGAGI. The CDR3 totals 15 residues. CDR3 DNA sequence: TGTGCCAGCAGCCCCGGAGACAGGGGGTGGGAGACCCAGTACTTC. This sequence encodes CASSPGDRGWETQYF.

This clonotype was recorded a few times. The chain has TRBV7-9 and TRBJ2-2; D gene unclear. This CDR3 comprises 13 residues. Looked up from germline, CDR1 is SEHNR and CDR2 is FQNEAQ (reference sequence). The V end lost 5 bases, the J end lost 6 bases, and 10 bases lay between the germline ends. Here the CDR3 reads CASSLLLAGELFF. CDR3 nucleotide sequence: TGTGCCAGCAGCCTCCTCTTGGCCGGGGAGCTGTTTTTT.

Turning to this clonotype: One end of the junction is discordant with germline, which a read error may explain. The chain uses TRBV10-3 and TRBJ2-7, with 9 positions matching TRBD1. The CDR3 sequence is 15 residues long. Germline assignment: CDR1 ENHRY and CDR2 SYGVKD. This CDR3 is CASSEGQGSVYEQYF. The CDR3 DNA reads TGTGCCAGCAGTGAAGGACAGGGGAGCGTCTACGAGCAGTACTTC.

The J gene is TRBJ2-6, the V gene TRBV7-2; D not certain. CDR3 length: 9 residues. Per the germline V gene, CDR1 is SGHTA and CDR2 is FQGNSA. The ends were cut back, 1 base at V and 18 bases at J, with 4 bases in the middle. This chain's CDR3 is CASSLVRTF. Here the CDR3 DNA reads TGTGCCAGCAGCTTAGTACGGACTTTC.

The CDR3 DNA follows: TGTGCCAGCAGTGACCCCGCCGAACAGGGGAACATGAACACTGAAGCTTTCTTT. Its protein product is CASSDPAEQGNMNTEAFF. The chain uses TRBV25-1 and TRBJ1-1; 7 bases match TRBD1. The CDR3 contains 18 residues. Germline CDR1 is MGHDK and CDR2 is SYGVNS. With 3 bases clipped from V and 0 bases from J, the junction kept 13 bases outside the gene matches.

This clonotype came up many times. The CDR3 region is CSATWESDYEQYF. The DNA for the CDR3 is TGCAGTGCTACTTGGGAGTCGGACTACGAGCAGTACTTC. V usage is TRBV20-1 and J usage is TRBJ2-7, with a possible D match to TRBD2 (5 bases). V shed 4 bases and J shed 3 bases, with 13 bases lying between them. The CDR3 loop spans 13 amino acids. Germline values: CDR1 DFQATT, CDR2 SNEGSKA (reference sequence).

This clonotype was seen repeatedly, ten times or more. The chain recombines TRBV25-1 with TRBJ1-2; 8 bases map to TRBD1. The CDR3 has 15 residues. Germline V lookup: CDR1 MGHDK, CDR2 SYGVNS. The trim removed 4 bases at V and 0 bases at J, leaving 4 bases unmatched. CDR3 in amino acids: CASSAGTGPNYGYTF. CDR3 DNA sequence: TGTGCCAGCAGTGCGGGGACAGGCCCTAACTATGGCTACACCTTC.

This clonotype was picked up a small number of times. The chain joins TRBV6-5 to TRBJ2-5, with 10 bases matching TRBD2. V was clipped by 4 bases and J by 0 bases; unmatched bases: 11. The CDR3 length is 18 residues. CDR1 MNHEY and CDR2 SVGAGI come from the germline V gene. In DNA form, the CDR3 reads TGTGCCAGCAGTTTGGAAGCGGGGGGGCCCCCCTACCAAGAGACCCAGTACTTC. This encodes CASSLEAGGPPYQETQYF.

As concerns this clonotype: No conserved phenylalanine or tryptophan is present at the end of the CDR3, so a read error is the likely explanation. The DNA is left out, because the CDR3 cannot be placed on it with certainty; the CDR3 is given as TCRdb lists it. The V and J genes are TRBV10-3 and TRBJ2-5; the DNA was not used to check the table's D call, TRBD2. Germline V gene data show CDR1 as ENHRY and CDR2 as SYGVKD. The CDR3 contains 9 residues when both ends are counted. The CDR3: CASRRMGLA.

Many counts were recorded for this clonotype. The V call is TRBV11-2, the J call TRBJ1-2, with TRBD1 matching over 8 bases. This CDR3 has 15 amino acids. The trim removed 4 bases at V and 4 bases at J, leaving 8 bases unmatched. Germline V gene data show CDR1 as SGHAT and CDR2 as FQNNGV. Written as DNA, the CDR3 is TGTGCCAGCAGCTCTCCCCGACAGGGGACCTATGGCTACACCTTC. Protein sequence: CASSSPRQGTYGYTF.

This sequence joins TRBV6-6 and TRBJ2-3, with 7 bases fitting TRBD1. CDR3 length: 15 residues. V lost 5 bases and J lost 4; bases outside the gene matches: 9. Per germline, CDR1 MNHNY and CDR2 SVGAGI (reference sequence). This CDR3 is CASSDYDTGADTQYF. Written as DNA, the CDR3 is TGTGCCAGCAGTGACTACGATACAGGGGCAGATACGCAGTATTTT.

This clonotype was found many times. This sequence joins TRBV20-1 and TRBJ1-2, with TRBD1 matching 8 bases. CDR3 length: 15 residues. Germline V CDR1 and CDR2: DFQATT, SNEGSKA (reference sequence). J lost 0 bases, V lost 5 bases, and 8 bases had no gene match. For the CDR3, the DNA is TGCAGTGCTCCAGGACAGGGAACAACTAACTATGGCTACACCTTC. It yields the protein CSAPGQGTTNYGYTF.

A note on this clonotype: Relative to the germline gene, one junction end is altered; a read error may explain this. V gene TRBV7-3 combines with J gene TRBJ2-7, with D tentatively TRBD1 (6 bases). Germline-derived CDR1 and CDR2 are SGHTA and FQGTGA. There are 14 residues in the CDR3. The CDR3 nucleotides are TGTGCCAGCAGCAAAACAGGGTACACCGGGGAGCTGTACTTC. Its protein is CASSKTGYTGELYF.

J is TRBJ2-7 and V is TRBV10-3, with TRBD1 identical over 7 bases. Germline V gene data show CDR1 as ENHRY and CDR2 as SYGVKD. After removal of 7 bases from V and 2 bases from J, the junction contained 11 bases not matched to a gene. The CDR3 has 15 residues. CDR3 residues: CAIMRGSTGTYEQYF. Written as DNA, the CDR3 is TGTGCCATCATGAGGGGCTCGACAGGGACCTACGAGCAGTACTTC.

V and J are TRBV4-2 and TRBJ2-7, with 7 bases that match TRBD2. The CDR3 is 15 amino acids. Trimming removed 8 bases from V and 0 bases from J; junction bases left unmatched: 10. CDR1 is LGHNA, CDR2 YNFKEQ, per germline. DNA of the CDR3: TGTGCCAGCGGCCCCGCGGGGGAGAGCTCCTACGAGCAGTACTTC. Protein product: CASGPAGESSYEQYF.

The chain combines TRBV6-6 with TRBJ1-6; TRBD1 aligns across 8 bases. The CDR3 spans 16 residues. The V and J ends lost 7 bases and 10 bases, in that order; junction bases with no gene match: 15. CDR1 is MNHNY, CDR2 SVGAGI, per germline (reference sequence). In DNA, the CDR3 is TGTGCCAGCACTTTCACCCAGGGGGCGAAGGGCTCACCCCTCCACTTT. It translates to CASTFTQGAKGSPLHF.

This clonotype was observed many times. The chain has TRBV11-2 and TRBJ1-2; D may be TRBD1 (6 bases). CDR3 length: 15 residues. V was trimmed by 5 bases and J by 4 bases, leaving 17 bases between them. Germline CDR1 SGHAT, CDR2 FQNNGV. The CDR3: CASSPRQALGYGYTF. For the CDR3, the DNA is TGTGCCAGCAGCCCACGACAGGCCCTAGGCTATGGCTACACCTTC.

V usage is TRBV10-2 and J usage is TRBJ2-7; tentative D call: TRBD1 (6 bases). This CDR3 comprises 16 residues. V was clipped by 3 bases and J by 3 bases, with 18 bases between them. CDR1 and CDR2 from the germline V gene are WSHSY and SAAADI. The CDR3 DNA reads as TGCGCCAGCAGTGACTTTCTAGGGACAAAGTACTACGAGCAGTACTTC. This translates into CASSDFLGTKYYEQYF.